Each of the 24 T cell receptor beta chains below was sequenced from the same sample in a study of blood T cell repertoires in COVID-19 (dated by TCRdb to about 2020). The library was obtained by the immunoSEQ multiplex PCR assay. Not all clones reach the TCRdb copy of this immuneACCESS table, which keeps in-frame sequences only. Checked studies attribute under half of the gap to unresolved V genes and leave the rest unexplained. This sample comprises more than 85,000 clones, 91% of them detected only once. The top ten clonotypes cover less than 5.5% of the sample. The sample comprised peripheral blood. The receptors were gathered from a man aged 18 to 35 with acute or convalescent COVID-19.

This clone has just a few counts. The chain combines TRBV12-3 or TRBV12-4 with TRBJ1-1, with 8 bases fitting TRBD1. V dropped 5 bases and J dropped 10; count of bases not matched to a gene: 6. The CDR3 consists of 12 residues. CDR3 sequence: CASSPTGQGAFF. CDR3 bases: TGTGCCAGCAGTCCCACTGGACAGGGAGCTTTCTTT.

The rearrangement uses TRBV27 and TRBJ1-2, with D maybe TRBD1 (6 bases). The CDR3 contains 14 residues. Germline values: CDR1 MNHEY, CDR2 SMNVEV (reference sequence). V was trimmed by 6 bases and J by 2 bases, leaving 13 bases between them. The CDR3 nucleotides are TGTGCCAGCAGCCCCAGGACAGAGAACTATGGCTACACCTTC. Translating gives CASSPRTENYGYTF.

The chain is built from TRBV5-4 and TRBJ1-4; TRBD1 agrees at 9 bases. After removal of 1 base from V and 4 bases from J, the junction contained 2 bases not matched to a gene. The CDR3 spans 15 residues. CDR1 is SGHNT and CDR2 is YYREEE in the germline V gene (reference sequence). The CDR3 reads CASSLWTGDNEKLFF. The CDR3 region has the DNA TGTGCCAGCAGCTTGTGGACAGGGGATAATGAAAAACTGTTTTTT.

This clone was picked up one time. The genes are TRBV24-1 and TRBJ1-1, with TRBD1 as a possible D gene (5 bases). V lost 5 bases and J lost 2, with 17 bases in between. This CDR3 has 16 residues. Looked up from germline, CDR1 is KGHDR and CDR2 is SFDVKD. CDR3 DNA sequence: TGTGCCACCAGTGCGGCAGGGCCGGGGGGAAACACTGAAGCTTTCTTT. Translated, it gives CATSAAGPGGNTEAFF.

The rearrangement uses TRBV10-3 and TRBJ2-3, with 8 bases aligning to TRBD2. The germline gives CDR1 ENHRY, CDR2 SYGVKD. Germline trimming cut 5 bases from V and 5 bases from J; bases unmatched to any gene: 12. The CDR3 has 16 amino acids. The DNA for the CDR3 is TGTGCCATCAGTTCCCAGCGGGGGTTGGCACAAGATACGCAGTATTTT. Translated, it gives CAISSQRGLAQDTQYF.

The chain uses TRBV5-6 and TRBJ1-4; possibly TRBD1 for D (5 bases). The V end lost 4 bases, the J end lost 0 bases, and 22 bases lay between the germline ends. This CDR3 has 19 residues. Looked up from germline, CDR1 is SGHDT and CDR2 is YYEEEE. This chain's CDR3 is CASSMGWGRGLATNEKLFF. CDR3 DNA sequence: TGTGCCAGCAGCATGGGATGGGGCAGAGGCCTTGCAACTAATGAAAAACTGTTTTTT.

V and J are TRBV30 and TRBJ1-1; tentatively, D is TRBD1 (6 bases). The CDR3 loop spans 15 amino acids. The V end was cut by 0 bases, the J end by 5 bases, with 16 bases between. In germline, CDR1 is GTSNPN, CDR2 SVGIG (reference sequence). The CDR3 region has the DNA TGTGCCTGGAGTGTACCATCGGGAGGGGGGACTGAAGCTTTCTTT. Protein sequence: CAWSVPSGGGTEAFF.

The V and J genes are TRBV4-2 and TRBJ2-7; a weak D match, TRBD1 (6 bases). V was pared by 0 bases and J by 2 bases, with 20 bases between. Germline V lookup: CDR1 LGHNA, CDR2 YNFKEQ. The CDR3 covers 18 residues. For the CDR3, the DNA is TGTGCCAGCAGCCAAGATTTCCTGAACCTAGGGGGAACCTACGAGCAGTACTTC. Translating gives CASSQDFLNLGGTYEQYF.

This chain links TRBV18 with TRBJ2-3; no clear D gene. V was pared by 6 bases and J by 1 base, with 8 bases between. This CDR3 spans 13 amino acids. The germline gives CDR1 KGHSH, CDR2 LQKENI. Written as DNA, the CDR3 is TGTGCCAGCTCTTATCCGGGCACAGATACGCAGTATTTT. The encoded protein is CASSYPGTDTQYF.

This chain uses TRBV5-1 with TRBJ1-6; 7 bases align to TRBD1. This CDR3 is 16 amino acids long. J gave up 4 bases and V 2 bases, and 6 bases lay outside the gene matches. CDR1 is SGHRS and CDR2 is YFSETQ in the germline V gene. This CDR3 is CASSLNPGQYNSPLHF. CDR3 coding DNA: TGCGCCAGCAGCTTAAACCCGGGACAGTATAATTCACCCCTCCACTTT.

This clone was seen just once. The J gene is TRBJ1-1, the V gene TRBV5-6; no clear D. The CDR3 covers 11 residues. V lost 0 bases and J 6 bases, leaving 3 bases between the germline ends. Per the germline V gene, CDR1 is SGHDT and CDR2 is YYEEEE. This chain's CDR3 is CASSLGPEAFF. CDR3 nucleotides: TGTGCCAGCAGCTTGGGGCCTGAAGCTTTCTTT.

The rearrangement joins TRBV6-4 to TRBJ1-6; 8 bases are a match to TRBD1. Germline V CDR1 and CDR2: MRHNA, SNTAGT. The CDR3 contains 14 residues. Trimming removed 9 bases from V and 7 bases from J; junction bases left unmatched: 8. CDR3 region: CASSLRTGNSPLHF. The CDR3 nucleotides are TGTGCCAGTTCTTTAAGGACAGGGAATTCACCCCTCCACTTT.

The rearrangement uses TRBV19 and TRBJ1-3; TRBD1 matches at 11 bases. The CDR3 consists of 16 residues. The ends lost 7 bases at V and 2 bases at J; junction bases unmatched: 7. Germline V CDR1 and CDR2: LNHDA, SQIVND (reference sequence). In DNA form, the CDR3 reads TGTGCCAGTACGCCTGGGACAGGGGGACCTGGAAACACCATATATTTT. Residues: CASTPGTGGPGNTIYF.

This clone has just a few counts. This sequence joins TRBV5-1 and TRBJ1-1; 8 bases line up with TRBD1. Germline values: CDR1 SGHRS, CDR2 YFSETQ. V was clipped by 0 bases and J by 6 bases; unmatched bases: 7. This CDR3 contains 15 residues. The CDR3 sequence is CASSLGTGNGAEAFF. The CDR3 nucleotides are TGCGCCAGCAGCTTGGGGACAGGGAATGGGGCTGAAGCTTTCTTT.

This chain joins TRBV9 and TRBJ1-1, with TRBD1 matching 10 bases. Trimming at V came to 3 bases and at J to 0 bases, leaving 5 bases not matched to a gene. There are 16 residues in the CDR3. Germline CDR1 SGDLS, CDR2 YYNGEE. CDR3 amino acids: CASSGDRGAMNTEAFF. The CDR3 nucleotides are TGTGCCAGCAGCGGGGACAGGGGCGCCATGAACACTGAAGCTTTCTTT.

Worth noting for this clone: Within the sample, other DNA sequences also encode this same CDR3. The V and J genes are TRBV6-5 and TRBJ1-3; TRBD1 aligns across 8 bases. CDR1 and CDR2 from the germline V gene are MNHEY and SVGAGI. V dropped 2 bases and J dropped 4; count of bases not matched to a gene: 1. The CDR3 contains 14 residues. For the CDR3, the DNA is TGTGCCAGCAGTTACGGACAGGGCGGAAACACCATATATTTT. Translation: CASSYGQGGNTIYF.

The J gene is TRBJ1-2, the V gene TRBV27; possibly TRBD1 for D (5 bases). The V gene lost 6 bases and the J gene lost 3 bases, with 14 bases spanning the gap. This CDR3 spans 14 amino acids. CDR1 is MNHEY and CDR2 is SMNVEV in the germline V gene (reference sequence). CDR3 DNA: TGTGCCAGCAGCAGGGAAGGGGCCCACTATGGCTACACCTTC. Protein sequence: CASSREGAHYGYTF.

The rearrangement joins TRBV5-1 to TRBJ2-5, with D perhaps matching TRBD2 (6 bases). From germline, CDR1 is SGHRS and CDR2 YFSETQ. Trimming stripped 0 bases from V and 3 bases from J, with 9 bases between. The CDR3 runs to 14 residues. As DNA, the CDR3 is TGCGCCAGCAGCTTGGCCGGGGGAGAAGAGACCCAGTACTTC. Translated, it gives CASSLAGGEETQYF.

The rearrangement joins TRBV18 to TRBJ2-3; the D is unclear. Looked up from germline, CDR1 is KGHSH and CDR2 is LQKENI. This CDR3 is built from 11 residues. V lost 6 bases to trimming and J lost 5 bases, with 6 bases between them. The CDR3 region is CASSQQDTQYF. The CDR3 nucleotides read TGTGCCAGCTCGCAACAAGATACGCAGTATTTT.

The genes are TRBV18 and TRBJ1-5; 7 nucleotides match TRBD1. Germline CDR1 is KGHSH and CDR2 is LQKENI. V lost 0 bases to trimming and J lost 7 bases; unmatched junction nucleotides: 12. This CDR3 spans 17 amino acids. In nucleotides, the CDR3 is TGTGCCAGCTCACCACCGAGGGGCAGGGAGACAGGGCAGCCCCAGCATTTT. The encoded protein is CASSPPRGRETGQPQHF.

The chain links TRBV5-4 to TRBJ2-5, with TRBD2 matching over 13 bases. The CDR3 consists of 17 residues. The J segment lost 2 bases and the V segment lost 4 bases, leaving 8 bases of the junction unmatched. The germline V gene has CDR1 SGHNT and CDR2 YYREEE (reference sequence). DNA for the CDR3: TGTGCCAGCAGCCCGGGACTAGCGGGGAGAGTACAAGAGACCCAGTACTTC. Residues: CASSPGLAGRVQETQYF.

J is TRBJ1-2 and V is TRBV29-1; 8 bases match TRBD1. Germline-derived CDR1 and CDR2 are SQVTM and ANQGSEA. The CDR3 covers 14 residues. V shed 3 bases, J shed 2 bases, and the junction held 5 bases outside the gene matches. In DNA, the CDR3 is TGCAGCGTTGACGTTGGACAGGGCAACTATGGCTACACCTTC. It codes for CSVDVGQGNYGYTF.

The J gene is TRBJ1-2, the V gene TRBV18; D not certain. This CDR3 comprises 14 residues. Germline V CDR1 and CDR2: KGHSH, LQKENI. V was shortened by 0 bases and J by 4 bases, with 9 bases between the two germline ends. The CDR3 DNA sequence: TGTGCCAGCTCACCACCCGTTAGGAGCTATGGCTACACCTTC. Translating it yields CASSPPVRSYGYTF.

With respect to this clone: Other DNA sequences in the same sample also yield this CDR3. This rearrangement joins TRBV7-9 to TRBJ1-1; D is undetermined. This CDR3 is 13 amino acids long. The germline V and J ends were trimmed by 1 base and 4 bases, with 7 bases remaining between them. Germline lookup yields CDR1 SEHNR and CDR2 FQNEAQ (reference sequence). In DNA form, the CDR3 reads TGTGCCAGCAGCTTAGGGGAGGGCACTGAAGCTTTCTTT. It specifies CASSLGEGTEAFF.